A single sample gave rise to the 8 T cell receptor beta chains below, sequenced in a study of blood T cell repertoires in COVID-19. Using immunoSEQ multiplex PCR, the repertoire was profiled, and TCRdb retains in-frame clones only, with some absent. The repertoire holds about 82,000 clones, with around 88% as singletons. The sequencing input was peripheral blood. These receptors were collected from a woman between 55 and 75 years old with acute or convalescent COVID-19.

The rearrangement joins TRBV5-3 to TRBJ1-1, with TRBD1 as a possible D gene (6 bases). TRBV5-3 is annotated as an ORF whose role is uncertain. V lost 1 base to trimming and J lost 5 bases, with 15 bases between them. The CDR3 is 15 residues long. CDR3 nucleotides: TGTGCCAGAAGCTTGTTCGGGGGGCAAGGGACTGAAGCTTTCTTT. As protein: CARSLFGGQGTEAFF.

This clone was found once. This sequence joins TRBV12-3 or TRBV12-4 and TRBJ1-2; possibly TRBD1 for D (5 bases). The V end was cut by 0 bases, the J end by 3 bases, with 5 bases between. This CDR3 contains 13 residues. CDR3 sequence reads: CASSLATDYGYTF. In nucleotides, the CDR3 is TGTGCCAGCAGTTTAGCGACAGACTATGGCTACACCTTC.

This clone was seen a handful of times. The chain joins TRBV10-1 to TRBJ2-7; TRBD1 matches at 8 bases. Germline CDR1 WNHNN, CDR2 SYGVQD (reference sequence). The CDR3 is 14 residues long. With V trimmed by 5 bases and J by 4 bases, 7 bases remained unmatched. The CDR3 DNA reads as TGCGCCAGCAGTACTGACAGGGGACAGTACGAGCAGTACTTC. Its protein product is CASSTDRGQYEQYF.

The sample holds a few counts of this clone. The chain carries TRBV7-9 and TRBJ1-2, with 9 bases matching TRBD1. There are 14 residues in the CDR3. The germline gives CDR1 SEHNR, CDR2 FQNEAQ (reference sequence). With V trimmed by 5 bases and J by 2 bases, 3 bases remained unmatched. CDR3 sequence: CASSTQGANYGYTF. In DNA form, the CDR3 reads TGTGCCAGCAGCACACAGGGGGCCAACTATGGCTACACCTTC.

The chain recombines TRBV15 with TRBJ1-2; D possibly corresponds to TRBD1 (5 bases). V lost 0 bases and J lost 3, with 14 bases in between. The CDR3 consists of 16 residues. CDR1 LNHNV and CDR2 YYDKDF come from the germline V gene (reference sequence). CDR3 nucleotide sequence: TGTGCCACCAGCAGAGAAGTAGTAGGGGAGGACTATGGCTACACCTTC. Its protein is CATSREVVGEDYGYTF.

The chain links TRBV6-5 to TRBJ2-3; TRBD2 aligns across 7 bases. V shed 7 bases and J 5 bases; nucleotides not matched to a gene: 9. CDR1 MNHEY and CDR2 SVGAGI come from the germline V gene. CDR3 size: 14 residues. CDR3 in DNA: TGTGCCAGCACCACGAGGGGAGGGATAGATACGCAGTATTTT. It is translated as CASTTRGGIDTQYF.

This clone appeared once. The J gene is TRBJ2-4, the V gene TRBV7-9; 7 bases agree with TRBD1. The CDR3 contains 17 residues. Looked up from germline, CDR1 is SEHNR and CDR2 is FQNEAQ (reference sequence). V dropped 5 bases and J dropped 0; count of bases not matched to a gene: 10. The CDR3 sequence is CASSPETGYLAKNIQYF. CDR3 nucleotide sequence: TGTGCCAGCAGCCCCGAGACAGGGTACCTAGCCAAAAACATTCAGTACTTC.

The genes are TRBV7-3 and TRBJ1-6, with 8 bases lining up with TRBD1. The germline V gene encodes CDR1 SGHTA and CDR2 FQGTGA. V trimming: 1 base; J trimming: 10 bases; junction bases outside the gene matches: 12. The CDR3 is made up of 17 amino acids. In DNA form, the CDR3 reads TGTGCCAGCAGCTTAAAGGCCTCCGACAGGGGAAGGTCACCCCTCCACTTT. The encoded protein is CASSLKASDRGRSPLHF. Together with reference TRBV7-3 and TRBJ1-6, the CDR3 gives the full variable domain: GAGVSQTPSNKVTEKGKYVELRCDPISGHTALYWYRQSLGQGPEFLIYFQGTGAADDSGLPNDRFFAVRPEGSVSTLKIQRTERGDSAVYLCASSLKASDRGRSPLHFGNGTRLTVT.